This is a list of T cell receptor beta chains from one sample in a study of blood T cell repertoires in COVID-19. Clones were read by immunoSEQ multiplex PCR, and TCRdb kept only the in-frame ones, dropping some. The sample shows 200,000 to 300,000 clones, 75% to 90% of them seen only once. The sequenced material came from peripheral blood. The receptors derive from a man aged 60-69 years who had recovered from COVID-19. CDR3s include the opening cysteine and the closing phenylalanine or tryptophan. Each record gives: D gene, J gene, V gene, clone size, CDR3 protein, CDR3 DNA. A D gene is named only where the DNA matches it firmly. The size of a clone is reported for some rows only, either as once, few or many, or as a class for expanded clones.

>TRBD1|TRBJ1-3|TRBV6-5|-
CASSSGQGGPNTIYF
TGTGCCAGCAGTTCTGGACAGGGCGGTCCAAACACCATATATTTT
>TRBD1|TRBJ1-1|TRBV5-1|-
CASRRTGGPEAFF
TGCGCCAGCAGACGGACAGGGGGCCCTGAAGCTTTCTTT
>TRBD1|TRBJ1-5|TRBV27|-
CASSQRSTGTGGGNQPQHF
TGTGCCAGCAGCCAACGTTCAACCGGGACAGGGGGCGGCAATCAGCCCCAGCATTTT
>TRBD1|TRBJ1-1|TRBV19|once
CASSIYGDRSSRTEAFF
TGTGCCAGTAGTATATACGGGGACAGATCATCCCGCACTGAAGCTTTCTTT
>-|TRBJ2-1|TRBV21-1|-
CASSIPVPTGSVNEQFF
TGTGCCAGCAGTATTCCGGTACCGACAGGGTCGGTCAATGAGCAGTTCTTC
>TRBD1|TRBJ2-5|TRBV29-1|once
CSAGQVMEETQYF
TGCAGCGCCGGACAGGTAATGGAGGAGACCCAGTACTTC
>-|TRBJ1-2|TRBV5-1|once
CASRSPRQGTYF
TGCGCCAGCAGATCACCACGCCAGGGGACCTACTTC
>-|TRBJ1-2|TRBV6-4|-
CASSDSYGVGYGYTF
TGTGCCAGCAGTGACTCATACGGGGTTGGCTATGGCTACACCTTC
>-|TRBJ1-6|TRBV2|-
CASTGQWDSPLHF
TGTGCCAGCACGGGACAATGGGATTCACCCCTCCACTTT
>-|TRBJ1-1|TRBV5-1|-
CASSPATMNTEAFF
TGCGCCAGCAGCCCCGCTACCATGAACACTGAAGCTTTCTTT
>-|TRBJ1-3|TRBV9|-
CASSPYGGSGNTIYF
TGTGCCAGCAGCCCCTACGGAGGATCTGGAAACACCATATATTTT
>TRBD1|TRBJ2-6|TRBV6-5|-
CASRDRAAGANVLTF
TGTGCCAGTCGGGACAGGGCTGCTGGGGCCAACGTCCTGACTTTC
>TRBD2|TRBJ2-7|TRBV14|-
CASSQGGLAGIVGEQYF
TGTGCCAGCAGCCAAGGAGGACTAGCGGGGATAGTGGGGGAGCAGTACTTC
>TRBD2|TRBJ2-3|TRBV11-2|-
CASSLFLAGNTDTQYF
TGTGCCAGCAGCTTATTCCTAGCGGGGAACACAGATACGCAGTATTTT
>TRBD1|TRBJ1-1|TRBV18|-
CASSPPTGGTNTEAFF
TGTGCCAGCTCACCACCGACAGGGGGTACGAACACTGAAGCTTTCTTT
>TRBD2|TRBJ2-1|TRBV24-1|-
CATSSRGGRLVDEQFF
TGTGCCACCAGTTCACGGGGGGGGAGATTAGTCGATGAGCAGTTCTTC
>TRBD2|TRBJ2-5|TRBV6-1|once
CASSEGLAGWETQYF
TGTGCCAGCAGTGAGGGACTAGCGGGGTGGGAGACCCAGTACTTC
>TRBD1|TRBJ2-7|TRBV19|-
CASSLDRGPYEQYF
TGTGCCAGTAGTTTGGACAGGGGCCCCTACGAGCAGTACTTC
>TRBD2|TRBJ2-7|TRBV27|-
CASSLKAGVLYEQYF
TGTGCCAGCAGTTTAAAGGCGGGGGTTCTCTACGAGCAGTACTTC
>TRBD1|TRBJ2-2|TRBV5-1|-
CASSSQGAQDTGELFF
TGCGCCAGCAGCTCCCAGGGGGCGCAGGACACCGGGGAGCTGTTTTTT
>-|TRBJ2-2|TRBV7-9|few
CASSLLVPGELFF
TGTGCCAGCAGCCTACTAGTCCCCGGGGAGCTGTTTTTT
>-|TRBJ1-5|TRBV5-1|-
CASSLQGLGNQPQHF
TGCGCCAGCAGCTTACAGGGCTTGGGCAATCAGCCCCAGCATTTT
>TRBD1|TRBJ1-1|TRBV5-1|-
CASSQGANTEAFF
TGCGCCAGCAGTCAGGGGGCGAACACTGAAGCTTTCTTT
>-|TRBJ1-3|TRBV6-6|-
CASSYAGSGNTIYF
TGTGCCAGCAGTTACGCGGGCTCAGGAAACACCATATATTTT
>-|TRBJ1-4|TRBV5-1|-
CASSLSQGEKLFF
TGCGCCAGCAGCTTGAGTCAGGGAGAAAAACTGTTTTTT
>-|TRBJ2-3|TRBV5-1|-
CASSLEDSRTDTQYF
TGCGCCAGCAGCTTGGAGGACAGCCGCACAGATACGCAGTATTTT
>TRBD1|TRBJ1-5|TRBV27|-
CASSFQGVGNQPQHF
TGTGCCAGCAGTTTCCAGGGGGTAGGCAATCAGCCCCAGCATTTT
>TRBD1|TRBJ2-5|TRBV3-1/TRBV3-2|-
CASSPGTGVETQYF
TGTGCCAGCAGCCCAGGGACAGGGGTAGAGACCCAGTACTTC